Each of the 18 T cell receptor beta chains below was sequenced from the same sample in a study of blood T cells in healthy people across ages. Primers used in a second PCR of roughly 6 to 12 cycles were a sample-barcoded 5' primer and a J-beta primer mix. TCRdb reprocessed the 5' RACE reads via MiXCR and lists one record per CDR3 protein. This table has 600,000 to 800,000 distinct CDR3 sequences, 52% appearing once. Material for sequencing was blood. Receptors originate from a woman older than 75 in good health.

The chain recombines TRBV7-3 with TRBJ2-5; 7 nucleotides match TRBD1. In germline, CDR1 is SGHTA, CDR2 FQGTGA. The CDR3 runs to 15 residues. The trim removed 1 base at V and 4 bases at J, leaving 6 bases unmatched. CDR3 residues: CASSLMDRLGETQYF. DNA for the CDR3: TGTGCCAGCAGCTTAATGGACAGGTTGGGAGAGACCCAGTACTTC.

Points on this clonotype: The junction differs from germline at one of its ends, possibly a read error. The chain combines TRBV29-1 with TRBJ2-7; no clear D gene. There are 12 residues in the CDR3. CDR1 and CDR2 from the germline V gene are SQVTM and ANQGSEA. The CDR3 bases are TGCAGCGTTGAGAGGACGGGCTACGGGCAGTACTTC. It encodes CSVERTGYGQYF.

Of note for this clonotype: A junction boundary mismatches the germline segment, possibly from a read error. J is TRBJ1-1 and V is TRBV27; 9 bases align to TRBD1. Germline CDR1 reads MNHEY; CDR2 reads SMNVEV (reference sequence). The CDR3 is made up of 16 amino acids. The CDR3: CTSSFIGQGRKAEAFF. In DNA, the CDR3 is TGTACCAGCAGTTTTATCGGACAGGGGAGGAAGGCTGAAGCTTTCTTT.

The chain uses TRBV29-1 and TRBJ1-2; no definite D call. In germline, CDR1 is SQVTM, CDR2 ANQGSEA. The V and J ends lost 6 bases and 3 bases respectively, with 14 bases between them. This CDR3 contains 13 residues. Here the CDR3 reads CSVGEGRDYGYTF. The CDR3 bases are TGCAGCGTGGGTGAAGGCCGGGACTATGGCTACACCTTC. Supplemented by reference TRBV29-1 and TRBJ1-2, the full variable domain reads SAVISQKPSRDICQRGTSLTIQCQVDSQVTMMFWYRQQPGQSLTLIATANQGSEATYESGFVIDKFPISRPNLTFSTLTVSNMSPEDSSIYLCSVGEGRDYGYTFGSGTRLTVV.

This clonotype has a count of ten or more. This sequence joins TRBV7-3 and TRBJ1-6, with 7 bases lining up with TRBD1. After removal of 5 bases from V and 8 bases from J, the junction contained 6 bases not matched to a gene. This CDR3 is built from 14 residues. CDR1 SGHTA and CDR2 FQGTGA come from the germline V gene. The CDR3 DNA follows: TGTGCCAGCAGCAAGGAGGGGACAGATTCACCCCTCCACTTT. Its protein product is CASSKEGTDSPLHF.

There are many counts of this clonotype. This chain links TRBV20-1 with TRBJ2-6; TRBD1 is a possible D gene (5 bases). Germline V gene data show CDR1 as DFQATT and CDR2 as SNEGSKA (reference sequence). V lost 3 bases to trimming and J lost 1 base, with 16 bases between them. This CDR3 spans 17 amino acids. CDR3 bases: TGCAGTGCTAGGCGGCCAGGGATTATTTCTGGGGCCAACGTCCTGACTTTC. Protein product: CSARRPGIISGANVLTF.

This clonotype was seen a handful of times. The chain links TRBV29-1 to TRBJ1-2; TRBD1 matches at 7 bases. V lost 7 bases, J lost 4 bases, and 18 bases stayed unmatched. This CDR3 is built from 16 residues. Germline V lookup: CDR1 SQVTM, CDR2 ANQGSEA. CDR3 sequence reads: CSAKTQGQTEIYGYTF. The DNA for the CDR3 is TGCAGCGCCAAGACCCAGGGACAGACCGAGATCTATGGCTACACCTTC.

This clonotype was observed at least ten times. The rearrangement uses TRBV10-3 and TRBJ2-1; 12 bases are shared with TRBD2. V lost 10 bases and J lost 4; bases outside the gene matches: 2. Germline V gene sequence: CDR1 ENHRY, CDR2 SYGVKD. This CDR3 contains 13 residues. The CDR3 here is CATTSGGYNEQFF. The CDR3 nucleotides read TGTGCCACCACTAGCGGGGGGTACAATGAGCAGTTCTTC.

V usage is TRBV5-8 and J usage is TRBJ2-1, with a possible D match to TRBD2 (6 bases). This CDR3 comprises 16 residues. With 0 bases removed from V and 8 bases from J, the gap between germline ends came to 18 bases. Germline V CDR1 and CDR2: SGHTS, YDEGEE. The CDR3 DNA reads as TGTGCCAGCAGCTTGGACGGGAGAAGGCCAAGCGATGAGCAGTTCTTC. Amino acid sequence: CASSLDGRRPSDEQFF.

The rearrangement joins TRBV9 to TRBJ2-1, with D unresolved. CDR1 is SGDLS, CDR2 YYNGEE, per germline. The CDR3 covers 15 residues. Trimming left V 0 bases short and J 3 bases short, with 10 bases between. The CDR3: CASSVVGRLYNEQFF. The CDR3 nucleotides are TGTGCCAGCAGCGTAGTAGGACGGCTCTACAATGAGCAGTTCTTC.

This chain joins TRBV6-5 and TRBJ2-2; 7 bases match TRBD1. The length of the CDR3 is 17 residues. With V trimmed by 2 bases and J by 0 bases, 6 bases remained unmatched. CDR1 MNHEY and CDR2 SVGAGI come from the germline V gene. The CDR3 protein is CASSYATGRANTGELFF. Here the CDR3 DNA reads TGTGCCAGCAGTTACGCGACAGGGCGGGCGAACACCGGGGAGCTGTTTTTT.

The chain employs TRBV28 and TRBJ2-7; D perhaps matches TRBD1 (6 bases). The assigned J gene may be wrong: the sequence end matches TRBJ2-5 better. Per the germline V gene, CDR1 is MDHEN and CDR2 is SYDVKM. The CDR3 is 14 residues long. CDR3 DNA sequence: TGTGCCAGCAGTATACGCGGACAGCAAGAGACCCAGTACTTC. Translation: CASSIRGQQETQYF.

The V and J genes are TRBV4-2 and TRBJ2-1, with 13 bases lining up with TRBD2. This CDR3 has 16 amino acids. V gave up 5 bases and J gave up 4 bases; unmatched junction bases: 5. The germline CDR1 and CDR2 sequences are LGHNA and YNFKEQ. CDR3 amino acids: CASSSGLAGEYNEQFF. CDR3 nucleotides: TGTGCCAGCAGCTCAGGACTAGCGGGAGAGTACAATGAGCAGTTCTTC.

The genes are TRBV29-1 and TRBJ2-1, with D tentatively TRBD2 (6 bases). Trimming took 4 bases from V and 3 from J, leaving 13 bases between them. This CDR3 spans 14 amino acids. CDR1 and CDR2 from the germline V gene are SQVTM and ANQGSEA. The CDR3 spells CSVGGEVFYNEQFF. For the CDR3, the DNA is TGCAGCGTTGGTGGGGAGGTCTTCTACAATGAGCAGTTCTTC.

Details on this clonotype: This may stem from a read error, because a much larger clone lies one nucleotide away. The CDR3 loop reads CASSRDRGRATDTQYF. The CDR3 nucleotides read TGTGCCAGCAGCCGGGACAGGGGAAGGGCCACAGATACGCAGTATTTT. V is TRBV7-9 and J is TRBJ2-3; the match to TRBD1 covers 10 bases. CDR1 and CDR2 from the germline V gene are SEHNR and FQNEAQ (reference sequence). The J segment lost 2 bases and the V segment lost 5 bases, leaving 7 bases of the junction unmatched. This CDR3 contains 16 residues.

There are many counts of this clonotype. This chain links TRBV28 with TRBJ1-5, with D possibly TRBD1 on 5 matching bases. This CDR3 spans 15 amino acids. Germline loops: CDR1 MDHEN, CDR2 SYDVKM. Trimming cost V 6 bases and J 5 bases, with 17 bases left between them. The CDR3 region has the DNA TGTGCCAGCAGCACCGGCCCCCCGGGGCATCAGCCCCAGCATTTT. This gives the protein CASSTGPPGHQPQHF.

The J gene is TRBJ2-6, the V gene TRBV19; 9 nucleotides match TRBD1. Trimming cost V 6 bases and J 2 bases; bases outside gene matches: 8. The CDR3 contains 17 residues. Germline V lookup: CDR1 LNHDA, CDR2 SQIVND (reference sequence). The DNA for the CDR3 is TGTGCCAGTAGGTGGTACAGGGGGCCAACTGGGGCCAACGTCCTGACTTTC. This translates into CASRWYRGPTGANVLTF.

This rearrangement joins TRBV27 to TRBJ1-1; D is undetermined. From germline, CDR1 is MNHEY and CDR2 SMNVEV (reference sequence). The CDR3 has 16 amino acids. V lost 2 bases and J lost 3, with 16 bases in between. CDR3 amino acids: CASSLRVAGVYTEAFF. Here the CDR3 DNA reads TGTGCCAGCAGTTTACGAGTGGCAGGTGTGTACACTGAAGCTTTCTTT.